Included here is one TCR beta chain sequence, with context. The antigen is undetermined. Using immunoSEQ multiplex PCR, the repertoire was profiled, and TCRdb retains in-frame clones only, with some absent. The sample shows 25,000 to 30,000 clones, roughly 80% of them seen only once. Within the ViraFEST assay, antigen-specific CD4+ T cells underwent expansion with viral peptide pools prior to sequencing. The culture ran for around ten days before CD4+ T cells were isolated. Participants received two doses of either the BNT162b2 or mRNA-1273 vaccine. A few million PBMC were seeded per well and grown in the presence of roughly 11 IU/ml IL-2 and around 10 ug/ml peptides. IL-2 medium supplanted half the medium on days 3 and 7. This sample was taken from a study of vaccination effects on CD4 cells after COVID-19. On the study more broadly: A median of 72 days separated the second dose and sampling.

Study-level points and caveats: Only 1 of 255 vaccine-induced clones from healthy vaccinees cross-reacted with common cold coronaviruses.

This TCR derives from a human donor who received a COVID-19 vaccine. The sequences come from CD4+ T cells from PBMCs cultured with HCoV-NL63 spike peptides, collected after COVID-19 vaccination.

Here the CDR3 DNA reads TGTGCCAGCAGCCCGGGACGACTAGTACAACAAGAGACCCAGTACTTC. Protein: CASSPGRLVQQETQYF. The chain couples TRBV7-7 to TRBJ2-5; perhaps TRBD2 as D (6 bases). Trimming stripped 5 bases from V and 2 bases from J, with 18 bases between. The CDR3 covers 16 residues. Germline CDR1 is SSHAT and CDR2 is FNYEAQ (reference sequence).